The following is a TCR beta chain sequence with its context. Libraries were prepared by immunoSEQ multiplex PCR; TCRdb keeps only in-frame clonotypes and omits some of them. The sample records roughly 100,000 clones, under 90% being singletons. This entry comes from a study of blood T cell repertoires in COVID-19. Whole-study context: PBMCs, B-cell-depleted T cells, or T cells were the source of the cDNA or gDNA that made up the material.

The V gene end was trimmed by 5 bases and the J gene end by 5 bases; junction bases not matched to a gene: 3. Germline lookup yields CDR1 MNHEY and CDR2 SMNVEV (reference sequence). This CDR3 region has 15 residues. Sequencing used peripheral blood. The rearrangement links TRBV27 to TRBJ2-1; 13 nucleotides match TRBD2. The origin of this receptor is a man older than 75 with acute or convalescent COVID-19. CDR3 loop: CASSLLAGGDNEQFF. CDR3 sequence (DNA): TGTGCCAGCAGTCTACTAGCGGGAGGGGACAATGAGCAGTTCTTC.